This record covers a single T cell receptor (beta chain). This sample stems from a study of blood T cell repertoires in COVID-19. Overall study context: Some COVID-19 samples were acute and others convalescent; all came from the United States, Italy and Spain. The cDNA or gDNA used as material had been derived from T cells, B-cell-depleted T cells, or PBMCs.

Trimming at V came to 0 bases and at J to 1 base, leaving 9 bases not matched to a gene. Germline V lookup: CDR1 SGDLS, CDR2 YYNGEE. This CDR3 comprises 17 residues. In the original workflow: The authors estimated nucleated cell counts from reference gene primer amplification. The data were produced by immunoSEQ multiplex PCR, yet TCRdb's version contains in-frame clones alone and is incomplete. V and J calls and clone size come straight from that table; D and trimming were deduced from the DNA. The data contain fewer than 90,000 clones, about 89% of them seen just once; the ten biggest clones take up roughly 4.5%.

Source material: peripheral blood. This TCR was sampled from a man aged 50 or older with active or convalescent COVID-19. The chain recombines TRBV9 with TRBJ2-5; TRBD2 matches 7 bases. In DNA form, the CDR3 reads TGTGCCAGCAGCGTAGGGCACAGCGGGACCTCCCAAGAGACCCAGTACTTC. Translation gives CASSVGHSGTSQETQYF.